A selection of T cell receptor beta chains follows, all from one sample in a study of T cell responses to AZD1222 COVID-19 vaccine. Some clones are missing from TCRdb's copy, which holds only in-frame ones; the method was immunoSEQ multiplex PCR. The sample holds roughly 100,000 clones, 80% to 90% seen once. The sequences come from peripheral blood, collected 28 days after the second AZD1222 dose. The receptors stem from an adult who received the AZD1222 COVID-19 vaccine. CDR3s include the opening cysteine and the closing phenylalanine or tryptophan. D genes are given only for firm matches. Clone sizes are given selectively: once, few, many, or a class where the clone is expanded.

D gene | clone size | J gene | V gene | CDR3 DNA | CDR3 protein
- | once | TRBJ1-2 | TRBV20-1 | TGCAGTGCTAGATGGGGTGGCTACACCTTC | CSARWGGYTF
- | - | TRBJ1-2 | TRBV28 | TGTGCCAGCAGTTTGGGGGTGGGCTATGGCTACACCTTC | CASSLGVGYGYTF
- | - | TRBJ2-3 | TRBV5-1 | TGCGCCAGCAGCCGTTGGGGGCAAGACACAGATACGCAGTATTTT | CASSRWGQDTDTQYF
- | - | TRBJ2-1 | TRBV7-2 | TGTGCCAGCAGCCCGCACGGACTAGGGGGAATATATGAGCAGTTCTTC | CASSPHGLGGIYEQFF
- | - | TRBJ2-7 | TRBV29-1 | TGCAGCGTTGAACAGAACTACGAGCAGTACTTC | CSVEQNYEQYF
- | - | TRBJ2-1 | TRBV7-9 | TGTGCCAGCAGCTTAATTTCACTGGAGAACTACAATGAGCAGTTCTTC | CASSLISLENYNEQFF
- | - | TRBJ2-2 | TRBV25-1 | TGTGCCAGCAGTGGCCCGCTGGACAGTTCCGGGGAGCTGTTTTTT | CASSGPLDSSGELFF
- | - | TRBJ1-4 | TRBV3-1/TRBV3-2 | TGTGCCAGCAGCCAATTATCCGGGATTGGTAGTGAAAAACTGTTTTTT | CASSQLSGIGSEKLFF
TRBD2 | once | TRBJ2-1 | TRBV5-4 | TGTGCCAGCAGCCCTCGTGGACTAGCGGGGGGGAGCTCCTACAATGAGCAGTTCTTC | CASSPRGLAGGSSYNEQFF
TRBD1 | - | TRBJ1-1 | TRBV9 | TGTGCCAGCAGCCTAGCTCCCACAGGGGGCACTGAAGCTTTCTTT | CASSLAPTGGTEAFF
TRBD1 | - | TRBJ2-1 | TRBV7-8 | TGTGCCAGCAGCTTAGGGACAGGAGATGAGCAGTTCTTC | CASSLGTGDEQFF
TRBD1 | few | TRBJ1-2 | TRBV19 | TGTGCCAGTTCCCGCGGGACAGAGGGGCATGGCTACACCTTC | CASSRGTEGHGYTF
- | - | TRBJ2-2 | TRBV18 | TGTGCCAGCTCACCAGGGAACGCCGGGGAGCTGTTTTTT | CASSPGNAGELFF
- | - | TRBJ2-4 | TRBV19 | TGTGCCAGTAGTCCGGGACTAGCCAAAAACATTCAGTACTTC | CASSPGLAKNIQYF
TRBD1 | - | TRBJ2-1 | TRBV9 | TGTGCCAGCAGCGCCAGGGGGCTAGGTGAGCAGTTCTTC | CASSARGLGEQFF
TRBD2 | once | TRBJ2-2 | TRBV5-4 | TGTGCCAGCAGGAGGACTAGCGGACCGAACACCGGGGAGCTGTTTTTT | CASRRTSGPNTGELFF
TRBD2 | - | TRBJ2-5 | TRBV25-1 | TGTGCCAGCAGTGGGACTAGCGGGATAACGAAGACCCAGTACTTC | CASSGTSGITKTQYF
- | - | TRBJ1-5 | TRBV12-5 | TGTGCTAGTGGTTTGGAGGGGGGCGGTCAGCCCCAGCATTTT | CASGLEGGGQPQHF
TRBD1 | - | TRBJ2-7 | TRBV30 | TGTGCCTGGAGGGGAACAGGGGGAAGAGGGTACGAGCAGTACTTC | CAWRGTGGRGYEQYF
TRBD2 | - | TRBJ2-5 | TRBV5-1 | TGCGCCAGCCTACTAGCGGGAGGGCCAGGGGAGACCCAGTACTTC | CASLLAGGPGETQYF
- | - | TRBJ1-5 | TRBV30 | TGTGCCTGGAGCAATGCTGGGGGGTCTAGCAATCAGCCCCAGCATTTT | CAWSNAGGSSNQPQHF
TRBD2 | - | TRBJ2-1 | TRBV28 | TGTGCCAGCAGTTTAATTAGCCCACTAGCGGAGCAGTTCTTC | CASSLISPLAEQFF
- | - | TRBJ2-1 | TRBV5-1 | TGCGCCAGCACCACCCACGGGCCCGGCTCCTACAATGAGCAGTTCTTC | CASTTHGPGSYNEQFF
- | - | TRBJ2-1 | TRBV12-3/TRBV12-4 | TGTGCCAGCAGCTACATGAGGCAACAGTTCTTC | CASSYMRQQFF
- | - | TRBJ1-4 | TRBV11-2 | TGTGCCAGCAGCTTAGTCGGGGATAATGAAAAACTGTTTTTT | CASSLVGDNEKLFF